Only one count was recorded for the clone carrying this TCR beta chain. This specimen comes from a study of shared clonotypes between healthy human individuals. The method was immunoSEQ multiplex PCR; TCRdb's version includes in-frame clones alone and lacks a portion of them. The sample carries fewer than 1.6 million clones, approximately 98.5% recorded once. Trimming cost V 8 bases and J 4 bases, with 14 bases left between them. The CDR3 spans 13 residues. Per the germline V gene, CDR1 is MNHNS and CDR2 is SASEGT. The sample was naive CD4+ T cells sorted from blood. Noted subset: CD45RA+ positively selected. This clonotype originated in a young man in good health. The chain recombines TRBV6-1 with TRBJ1-2, with D tentatively TRBD1 (6 bases). CDR3 residues: CASGEGGGYGYTF. CDR3 nucleotides: TGTGCCAGCGGGGAGGGGGGCGGCTATGGCTACACCTTC.